The T cell receptor (beta chain) under discussion was sequenced for a study of technical replicates of blood from a few donors. CDR1 and CDR2 from the germline V gene are SGHRS and YFSETQ. The CDR3 is 16 residues long. V shed 0 bases, J shed 3 bases, and the junction held 5 bases outside the gene matches. Sequenced by immunoSEQ multiplex PCR; TCRdb stores in-frame clones only, minus some. The sample consists of more than 75,000 clones, less than 95% of them appearing once. The chain couples TRBV5-1 to TRBJ2-7; 11 bases fit TRBD2. The sequence derives from a human donor in good health. Sequenced sample: T cells isolated from PBMCs. CDR3: CASSLGTSGRFYEQYF. CDR3 nucleotides: TGCGCCAGCAGCTTGGGGACTAGCGGGCGCTTCTACGAGCAGTACTTC. The full variable domain, completed using reference TRBV5-1 and TRBJ2-7, is KAGVTQTPRYLIKTRGQQVTLSCSPISGHRSVSWYQQTPGQGLQFLFEYFSETQRNKGNFPGRFSGRQFSNSRSEMNVSTLELGDSALYLCASSLGTSGRFYEQYFGPGTRLTVT.